This T cell receptor (beta chain) was sequenced in a study of blood T cell repertoires in COVID-19. In the study overall: The study drew acute and convalescent COVID-19 samples from the United States, Italy and Spain.

Sequencing used immunoSEQ multiplex PCR; TCRdb keeps in-frame clones, though not all of them. The sample lists 110,000 to 150,000 clones; around 89% were seen once. Per the germline V gene, CDR1 is LNHDA and CDR2 is SQIVND (reference sequence). There are 15 residues in the CDR3. V dropped 5 bases and J dropped 1; count of bases not matched to a gene: 4. The genes are TRBV19 and TRBJ2-3; TRBD2 matches at 9 bases. This receptor was identified in a man aged 55 to 70 with active or convalescent COVID-19. The sample was peripheral blood. CDR3 residues: CASSRAGGRTDTQYF. CDR3 nucleotide sequence: TGTGCCAGTAGTCGAGCGGGGGGACGCACAGATACGCAGTATTTT.